The clone carrying this T cell receptor (beta chain) occurred a few times. Its target is unknown. This entry is derived from a study of cytomegalovirus exposure and HLA in healthy donors. Background on the study: Roughly four fifths of a few hundred genotyped donors fell in the Caucasian-associated ancestry cluster.

The study ran its PCR with 60 Vbeta and 13 Jbeta primers. Libraries were prepared by immunoSEQ multiplex PCR; TCRdb keeps only in-frame clonotypes and omits some of them. This sample has roughly 130,000 clones; 8.5% to 10% occur once, and the top ten carry around 5.5%. Findings of the study overall: In vitro checks showed that three CMV-associated chains really do target CMV antigens. Sequencing likely caused a cluster of highly shared sequence variants.

CDR1 is ENHRY and CDR2 is SYGVKD in the germline V gene. The CDR3 is 14 amino acids. With 8 bases removed from V and 2 bases from J, the gap between germline ends came to 13 bases. The sequencing sample was made of PBMCs. The V call is TRBV10-3, the J call TRBJ2-1, with D maybe TRBD2 (6 bases). The TCR comes from a man in his forties in good health and CMV-seronegative. CDR3: CAILAGGTYNEQFF. Here the CDR3 DNA reads TGTGCCATCCTAGCCGGGGGAACCTACAATGAGCAGTTCTTC.